This T cell receptor beta chain was captured by sequencing in a study of beta chain features in type 1 diabetes. Broader study findings: Researchers reported that naive, central memory and Treg TCRB repertoires appeared more similar in patients than in healthy donors.

Germline CDR1 and CDR2: SGHVS and FQNEAQ. The trim removed 5 bases at V and 4 bases at J, leaving 11 bases unmatched. This CDR3 region has 16 residues. In the case of this clone: Its antigen remains unknown.

Every sorted population was more than 95% pure. The investigators reverse transcribed all of the isolated RNA, so they sequenced expressed TCRB transcripts. Clones were read by immunoSEQ multiplex PCR, and TCRdb kept only the in-frame ones, dropping some. In the table there are about 150,000 clones, around 9.3% of which are singletons. The chain employs TRBV7-8 and TRBJ2-3, with 8 bases lining up with TRBD1. Material: naive CD4+ T cells from blood. This TCR derives from a man aged 18 to 29 in good health. CDR3 loop: CASSPRRQGAADTQYF. DNA for the CDR3: TGTGCCAGCAGCCCCCGACGGCAGGGGGCTGCAGATACGCAGTATTTT.